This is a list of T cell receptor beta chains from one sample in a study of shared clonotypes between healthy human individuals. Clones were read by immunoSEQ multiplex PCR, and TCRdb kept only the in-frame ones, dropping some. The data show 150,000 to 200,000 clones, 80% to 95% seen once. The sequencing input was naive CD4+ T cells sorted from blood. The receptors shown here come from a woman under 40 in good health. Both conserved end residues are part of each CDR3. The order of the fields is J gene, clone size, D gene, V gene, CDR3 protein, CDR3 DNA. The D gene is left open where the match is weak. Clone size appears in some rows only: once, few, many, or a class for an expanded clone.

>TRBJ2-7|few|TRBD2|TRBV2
CASRPGTSGSEQYF
TGTGCCAGCAGGCCCGGAACTAGCGGGAGCGAGCAGTACTTC
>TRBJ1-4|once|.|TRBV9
CASSVGTADNEKLFF
TGTGCCAGCAGCGTAGGAACAGCCGATAATGAAAAACTGTTTTTT
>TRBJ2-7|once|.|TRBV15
CATSRSQRGLGEQYF
TGTGCCACCAGCCGATCCCAGAGGGGGTTGGGCGAGCAGTACTTC
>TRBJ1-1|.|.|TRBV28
CASSSDGEAFF
TGTGCCAGCAGCAGTGACGGTGAAGCTTTCTTT
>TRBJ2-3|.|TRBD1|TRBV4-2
CASTPTQGGTDTQYF
TGTGCCAGCACCCCGACTCAGGGGGGCACAGATACGCAGTATTTT
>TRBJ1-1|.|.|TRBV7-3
CASSLGEDTEAFF
TGTGCCAGCAGCTTAGGGGAAGACACTGAAGCTTTCTTT
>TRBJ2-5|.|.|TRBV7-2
CASSLVWREQYF
TGTGCCAGCAGCTTAGTGTGGCGGGAACAGTACTTC
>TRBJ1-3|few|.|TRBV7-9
CASSLEQGRGNTIYF
TGTGCCAGCAGCTTGGAACAGGGTAGGGGAAACACCATATATTTT
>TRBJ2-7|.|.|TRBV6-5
CASSRGVSYEQYF
TGTGCCAGCAGCCGCGGGGTTTCCTACGAGCAGTACTTC
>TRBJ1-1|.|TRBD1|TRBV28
CASTIGTGLEAFF
TGTGCCAGCACTATCGGGACAGGGCTTGAAGCTTTCTTT
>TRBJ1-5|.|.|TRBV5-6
CASSLTGTSNQPQHF
TGTGCCAGCAGCCTCACGGGTACTAGCAATCAGCCCCAGCATTTT
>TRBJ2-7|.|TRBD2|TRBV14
CASSQDWAGAYEQYF
TGTGCCAGCAGCCAAGATTGGGCGGGAGCCTACGAGCAGTACTTC
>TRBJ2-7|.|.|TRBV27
CASSFLASNEQYF
TGTGCCAGCAGTTTTCTAGCTTCCAACGAGCAGTACTTC
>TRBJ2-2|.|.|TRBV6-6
CASRDGSGELFF
TGTGCCAGCAGGGACGGCTCCGGGGAGCTGTTTTTT
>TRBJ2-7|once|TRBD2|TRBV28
CASRLPSGGTYEQYF
TGTGCCAGCAGGTTACCCAGCGGGGGCACCTACGAGCAGTACTTC
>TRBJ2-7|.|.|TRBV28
CASSPPGDYEQYF
TGTGCCAGCAGCCCACCGGGAGACTACGAGCAGTACTTC
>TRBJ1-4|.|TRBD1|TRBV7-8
CASSTRTGTGREKLFF
TGTGCCAGCAGCACCCGAACCGGGACAGGGCGTGAAAAACTGTTTTTT
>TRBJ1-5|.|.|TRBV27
CASRQFNQPQHF
TGTGCCAGCAGACAGTTCAATCAGCCCCAGCATTTT
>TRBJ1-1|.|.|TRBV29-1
CSVSEGAVNTEAFF
TGCAGCGTTTCCGAGGGTGCGGTGAACACTGAAGCTTTCTTT
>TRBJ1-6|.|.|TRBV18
CASSPPGADSPLHF
TGTGCCAGCTCACCACCCGGGGCCGATTCACCCCTCCACTTT
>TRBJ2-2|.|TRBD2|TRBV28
CASSLELAGGVDTGELFF
TGTGCCAGCAGTTTGGAACTAGCGGGAGGTGTAGACACCGGGGAGCTGTTTTTT
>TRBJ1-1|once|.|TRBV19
CASSRQGDTEAFF
TGTGCCAGTAGTAGGCAGGGCGACACTGAAGCTTTCTTT
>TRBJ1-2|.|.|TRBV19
CASSPTGYGYTF
TGTGCCAGTAGTCCTACAGGGTATGGCTACACCTTC
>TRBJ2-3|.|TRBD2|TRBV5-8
CASSQGLATSTDTQYF
TGTGCCAGCAGCCAGGGACTAGCGACAAGCACAGATACGCAGTATTTT
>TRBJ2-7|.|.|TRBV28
CASSFPGYEQYF
TGTGCCAGCAGCTTCCCCGGGTACGAGCAGTACTTC
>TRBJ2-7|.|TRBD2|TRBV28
CASSLLRLAGEGGEQYF
TGTGCCAGCAGTCTCCTCCGACTAGCGGGAGAGGGTGGCGAGCAGTACTTC
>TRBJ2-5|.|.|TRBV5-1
CASSLGIPRETQYF
TGCGCCAGCAGCTTGGGGATACCTAGGGAGACCCAGTACTTC
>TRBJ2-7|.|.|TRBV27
CASSPRLGGTYEQYF
TGTGCCAGCAGTCCCCGACTGGGGGGAACCTACGAGCAGTACTTC
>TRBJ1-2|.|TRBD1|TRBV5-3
CARSPFEGQGWQNYGYTF
TGTGCCAGAAGCCCCTTCGAGGGACAGGGATGGCAAAACTATGGCTACACCTTC
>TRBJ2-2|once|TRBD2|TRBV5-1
CASSPGLNTGELFF
TGCGCCAGCAGCCCGGGACTAAACACCGGGGAGCTGTTTTTT
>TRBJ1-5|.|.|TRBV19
CASSFRTVGNSNQPQHF
TGTGCCAGTAGTTTCCGGACAGTGGGGAATAGCAATCAGCCCCAGCATTTT
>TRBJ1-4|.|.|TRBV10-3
CAISPGARREKLFF
TGTGCCATCAGCCCGGGGGCGAGGAGGGAAAAACTGTTTTTT
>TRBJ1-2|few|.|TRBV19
CASSITRGRSNYGYTF
TGTGCCAGTAGTATAACACGGGGACGGAGTAACTATGGCTACACCTTC
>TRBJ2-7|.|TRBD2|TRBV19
CASSTWTRSEQYF
TGTGCCAGTAGTACCTGGACTAGATCCGAGCAGTACTTC
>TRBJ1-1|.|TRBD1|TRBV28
CASSFSGGAVEAFF
TGTGCCAGCAGTTTTTCAGGGGGCGCGGTTGAAGCTTTCTTT
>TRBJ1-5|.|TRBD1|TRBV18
CASSPTGTGGPNQPQHF
TGTGCCAGCTCACCAACAGGGACAGGGGGACCCAATCAGCCCCAGCATTTT
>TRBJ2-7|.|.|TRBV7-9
CASSNPGTYEQYF
TGTGCCAGCAGCAATCCCGGGACCTACGAGCAGTACTTC
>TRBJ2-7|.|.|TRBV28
CASGTDSYEQYF
TGTGCCAGCGGGACTGACTCCTACGAGCAGTACTTC
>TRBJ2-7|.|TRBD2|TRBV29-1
CSVEYLAGGSQYF
TGCAGCGTTGAATACCTAGCGGGAGGTTCGCAGTACTTC
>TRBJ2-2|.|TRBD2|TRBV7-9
CASTPERGRNGAGELFF
TGTGCCAGCACTCCCGAGCGGGGGAGGAATGGGGCCGGGGAGCTGTTTTTT
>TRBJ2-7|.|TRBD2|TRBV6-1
CASTVAGGLPYEQYF
TGTGCCAGCACGGTAGCGGGAGGACTACCCTACGAGCAGTACTTC
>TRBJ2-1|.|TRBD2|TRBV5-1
CASSSGLAGGISYNEQFF
TGCGCCAGCAGCTCGGGACTAGCGGGCGGAATTTCCTACAATGAGCAGTTCTTC
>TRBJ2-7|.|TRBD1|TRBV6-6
CASSSTGTGGREQYF
TGTGCCAGCAGTTCAACCGGGACAGGGGGCCGCGAGCAGTACTTC
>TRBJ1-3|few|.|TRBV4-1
CASSQPLQARGNTIYF
TGCGCCAGCAGCCAACCCTTACAGGCCCGTGGAAACACCATATATTTT
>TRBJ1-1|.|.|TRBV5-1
CASSTRGEGPEAFF
TGCGCCAGCTCCACGCGAGGTGAGGGTCCTGAAGCTTTCTTT